Below are 8 T cell receptor beta chains sequenced from a single sample in a study of blood T cells in healthy people across ages. With a J-beta primer mix and a sample-barcoded 5' primer, a second PCR ran roughly 6 to 11 cycles. A single record per CDR3 protein comes from TCRdb applying MiXCR to the 5' RACE reads. The data hold some 290,000 distinct CDR3 sequences, with 25% to 30% observed a single time. Sequenced input: blood. These receptors all stem from an older woman in good health.

The rearrangement joins TRBV20-1 to TRBJ2-3; 10 bases agree with TRBD2. The germline V gene encodes CDR1 DFQATT and CDR2 SNEGSKA (reference sequence). The CDR3 runs 15 residues. The J segment lost 3 bases and the V segment lost 2 bases, leaving 5 bases of the junction unmatched. CDR3 region: CSARTGTSATDTQYF. CDR3 nucleotide sequence: TGCAGTGCTAGAACTGGGACTAGCGCAACAGATACGCAGTATTTT.

The chain combines TRBV20-1 with TRBJ2-5; 12 bases map to TRBD2. Germline assignment: CDR1 DFQATT and CDR2 SNEGSKA (reference sequence). The CDR3 loop spans 14 amino acids. V was clipped by 4 bases and J by 4 bases; unmatched bases: 4. The CDR3 nucleotides are TGCAGTGCTAACCTACTAGCGGGAGGAGAGACCCAGTACTTC. Protein sequence: CSANLLAGGETQYF.

This clonotype appeared a few times. The chain links TRBV6-5 to TRBJ2-1; 11 positions agree with TRBD2. The CDR3 is made up of 15 amino acids. Germline V lookup: CDR1 MNHEY, CDR2 SVGAGI. Trimming at V came to 2 bases and at J to 13 bases, leaving 10 bases not matched to a gene. DNA for the CDR3: TGTGCCAGCAGTTACCGGGGACTAGCGGCCCTAAGTCAGTTCTTC. Its translation is CASSYRGLAALSQFF.

This clonotype was found a few times. The rearrangement joins TRBV20-1 to TRBJ1-2; 7 bases match TRBD1. CDR1 is DFQATT and CDR2 is SNEGSKA in the germline V gene (reference sequence). This CDR3 has 12 residues. Trimming took 6 bases from V and 9 from J; bases not matched to a gene: 10. The DNA for the CDR3 is TGCAGTGCCTCGAGACAGGGAGGGAGCTACACCTTC. It is translated as CSASRQGGSYTF.

The V call is TRBV7-2, the J call TRBJ1-3, with a possible D match to TRBD1 (6 bases). Germline CDR1 is SGHTA and CDR2 is FQGNSA. The CDR3 loop spans 16 amino acids. V was pared by 4 bases and J by 0 bases, with 13 bases between. The CDR3 nucleotides read TGTGCCAGCAGCTCCACTACAGGGTTCTCTGGAAACACCATATATTTT. As protein: CASSSTTGFSGNTIYF.

V gene TRBV7-3 combines with J gene TRBJ2-5; D is tentatively TRBD1 or TRBD2 (5 bases each). The assigned J gene may be wrong: the sequence end matches TRBJ2-1 better. The CDR3 extends over 14 amino acids. Germline loops: CDR1 SGHTA, CDR2 FQGTGA. The CDR3 here is CASSLTRDVNEQFF. The CDR3 DNA sequence: TGTGCCAGCAGCTTAACACGGGACGTCAATGAGCAGTTCTTC.

The chain has TRBV12-3 or TRBV12-4 and TRBJ2-7; D may correspond to TRBD1 or TRBD2 (5 bases each). Trimming shortened V by 4 bases and J by 0 bases, and 13 bases separated the two germline ends. CDR3 length: 15 residues. This chain's CDR3 is CASSSPGTTSYEQYF. CDR3 DNA: TGTGCCAGCAGTTCCCCCGGGACCACCTCCTACGAGCAGTACTTC.

This clonotype was observed a handful of times. V and J are TRBV20-1 and TRBJ2-5, with D possibly TRBD2 on 5 matching bases. The end of the DNA fits TRBJ2-1 better, so the J call may be wrong. CDR3 length: 14 residues. Germline CDR1 DFQATT, CDR2 SNEGSKA (reference sequence). The CDR3 nucleotides are TGCAGTGCTTTCCGGTGGGAGACCCACAATGAGCAGTTCTTC. Translated: CSAFRWETHNEQFF.